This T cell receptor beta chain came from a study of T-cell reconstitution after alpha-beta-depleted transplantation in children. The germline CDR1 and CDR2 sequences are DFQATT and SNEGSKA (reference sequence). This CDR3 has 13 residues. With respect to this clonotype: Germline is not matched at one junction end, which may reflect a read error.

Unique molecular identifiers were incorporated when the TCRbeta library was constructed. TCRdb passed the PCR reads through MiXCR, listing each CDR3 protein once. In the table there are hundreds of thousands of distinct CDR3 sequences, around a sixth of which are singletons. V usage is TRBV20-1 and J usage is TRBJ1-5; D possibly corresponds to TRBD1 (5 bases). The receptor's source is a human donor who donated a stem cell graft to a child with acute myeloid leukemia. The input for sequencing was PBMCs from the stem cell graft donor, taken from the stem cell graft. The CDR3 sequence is CSGSGGTNQPRHF. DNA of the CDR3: TGCAGTGGTTCAGGAGGGACCAATCAGCCCCGGCATTTT.